Listed below are T cell receptor beta chains from one sample, sequenced in a study of cytomegalovirus exposure and HLA in healthy donors. Clones were sequenced by immunoSEQ multiplex PCR, and TCRdb holds only the in-frame ones, with some missing. This table lists some 44,000 clones. The sequencing sample was made of PBMCs. The receptors were gathered from a woman aged 25 to 45 in good health and CMV-seronegative. The conserved cysteine and the conserved F or W are not part of the CDR3 here. The order of the fields is J gene, V gene, CDR3 protein.

J: TRBJ1-1
V: TRBV11-3
CDR3: ASSLSSLNTEAF

J: TRBJ2-2
V: TRBV7-9
CDR3: ASRGLAGVTGELF

J: TRBJ1-5
V: TRBV6-1
CDR3: ASSGQGSRQPQH

J: TRBJ2-7
V: TRBV4-3
CDR3: ASSQDLAGQLSSYEQY

J: TRBJ2-1
V: TRBV29-1
CDR3: SAGQARNEQF

J: TRBJ1-1
V: TRBV5-4
CDR3: ASSLGSYRGGTEAF

J: TRBJ1-2
V: TRBV6-6
CDR3: ASSYISGYHGYT

J: TRBJ2-1
V: TRBV30
CDR3: AWSLDRGSYNEQF

J: TRBJ2-7
V: TRBV4-2
CDR3: ASSQGEEGFFWEQY

J: TRBJ2-7
V: TRBV30
CDR3: AWSVVVHEQY

J: TRBJ2-1
V: TRBV7-9
CDR3: ASSSGLAPTGGYNEQF

J: TRBJ2-7
V: TRBV7-9
CDR3: ASSLGRSGSSYEQY

J: TRBJ2-7
V: TRBV18
CDR3: ASSPGTGGYEQY

J: TRBJ2-7
V: TRBV19
CDR3: ASSIAAAGLYEQY

J: TRBJ2-1
V: TRBV7-3
CDR3: ASSLIRGEQF

J: TRBJ2-1
V: TRBV29-1
CDR3: SVESLVGYEQF

J: TRBJ1-5
V: TRBV18
CDR3: ASSPSRDRTSNQPQH

J: TRBJ2-5
V: TRBV4-1
CDR3: ASSQRSGSSGEQY

J: TRBJ2-3
V: TRBV27
CDR3: ASSRTSVRWTDTQY

J: TRBJ2-3
V: TRBV5-6
CDR3: ASHGGGQDTQY

J: TRBJ2-7
V: TRBV2
CDR3: AVTGKYEQY

J: TRBJ2-1
V: TRBV2
CDR3: ASCKTSGLNEQF

J: TRBJ1-1
V: TRBV5-1
CDR3: ASGTGGYNTEAF

J: TRBJ2-2
V: TRBV15
CDR3: ATSTNRDTGELF

J: TRBJ1-3
V: TRBV7-2
CDR3: ASSVHRGGNTIY

J: TRBJ1-1
V: TRBV6-6
CDR3: ASKREVVTEAF

J: TRBJ2-6
V: TRBV5-4
CDR3: ASSSTGGSGANVLT

J: TRBJ2-7
V: TRBV4-1
CDR3: ASSQGIATSGRNRGEQY

J: TRBJ2-1
V: TRBV5-1
CDR3: ASSLPRTRRARAYEQF

J: TRBJ2-7
V: TRBV7-8
CDR3: ASSLAASTYEQY

J: TRBJ2-1
V: TRBV5-1
CDR3: ASSPTPLSSRYYNEQF

J: TRBJ1-3
V: TRBV28
CDR3: ASSFTDRGNTIY

J: TRBJ2-1
V: TRBV5-1
CDR3: ASSPGQGTYNEQF

J: TRBJ1-1
V: TRBV7-9
CDR3: ASLGRNTEAF

J: TRBJ2-1
V: TRBV28
CDR3: ASSQAGPSYNEQF

J: TRBJ1-2
V: TRBV6-5
CDR3: ASRTQGINYGYT

J: TRBJ2-1
V: TRBV18
CDR3: ASSPRVDNEQF

J: TRBJ2-3
V: TRBV7-6
CDR3: ASSYRVRSPDTQY

J: TRBJ2-1
V: TRBV18
CDR3: ASSRRDRALTANEQF

J: TRBJ2-7
V: TRBV30
CDR3: AWRATDGGGYEQY

J: TRBJ2-1
V: TRBV30
CDR3: AWSLRLAGGLSEQF

J: TRBJ2-1
V: TRBV10-1
CDR3: ASSEGLAKIDNEQF